Below, 24 T cell receptor beta chains from the same sample are listed, as sequenced in a study of T-cell reconstitution after alpha-beta-depleted transplantation in children. Preparation of the TCRbeta library involved a method that used unique molecular identifiers. TCRdb reprocessed the PCR reads with MiXCR, giving one entry per CDR3 protein. The sample contains around 270,000 distinct CDR3 sequences, around 7.3% of which appear only once. Study-level findings and limits: The authors attributed T-cell counts and diversity one year after transplant mostly to newly produced T cells.

What these receptors recognize is not known. Here the sequenced sample was peripheral blood, taken 360 days after TCRalphabeta/CD19-depleted stem cell transplant. Receptors originate from a female patient between 2 and 15 years old who had a stem cell transplant for Fanconi anemia, so the T cells may come from the graft donor.

Many counts were recorded for this clonotype. The rearrangement uses TRBV28 and TRBJ1-1; a weak D match, TRBD1 (6 bases). Germline V lookup: CDR1 MDHEN, CDR2 SYDVKM. CDR3 size: 15 residues. V lost 2 bases, J lost 6 bases, and 16 bases lay in between. CDR3 coding DNA: TGTGCCAGCAGTTTACTCGGAGGGGCAGGGGCTGAAGCTTTCTTT. It translates to CASSLLGGAGAEAFF.

The V call is TRBV12-3 or TRBV12-4, the J call TRBJ1-2; D is undetermined. The V and J ends lost 5 bases and 0 bases respectively, with 10 bases between them. CDR3 length equals 14 residues. CDR3 region: CASSAQLANYGYTF. CDR3 coding DNA: TGTGCCAGCAGTGCACAGTTAGCTAACTATGGCTACACCTTC.

This clonotype was counted ten times or more. V is TRBV15 and J is TRBJ1-5, with D perhaps TRBD1 (6 bases). The ends were cut back, 3 bases at V and 7 bases at J, with 16 bases in the middle. CDR1 is LNHNV and CDR2 is YYDKDF in the germline V gene (reference sequence). This CDR3 is 15 amino acids long. CDR3 bases: TGTGCCACCAGCAGGATGACAGGAACAGTACAGCCCCAGCATTTT. It specifies CATSRMTGTVQPQHF.

In its sample, this clonotype was seen many times. The rearrangement links TRBV5-1 to TRBJ1-2, with 8 bases aligning to TRBD1. The CDR3 extends over 15 amino acids. Germline CDR1 is SGHRS and CDR2 is YFSETQ. With V trimmed by 2 bases and J by 4 bases, 7 bases remained unmatched. The CDR3 loop is CASSFRQGTTYGYTF. CDR3 bases: TGCGCCAGCAGCTTCAGACAGGGGACTACCTATGGCTACACCTTC.

This clonotype was picked up many times. The chain uses TRBV4-1 and TRBJ2-5; D unresolved. CDR1 is MGHRA, CDR2 YSYEKL, per germline. CDR3 length: 14 amino acids. Trimming took 5 bases from V and 2 from J, leaving 12 bases between them. The CDR3 region is CASSFIGIQETQYF. The DNA of the CDR3 is TGCGCCAGCAGCTTTATCGGTATTCAAGAGACCCAGTACTTC.

The chain couples TRBV9 to TRBJ2-4; 10 bases are shared with TRBD2. This CDR3 comprises 16 residues. Germline CDR1 reads SGDLS; CDR2 reads YYNGEE. With V trimmed by 0 bases and J by 5 bases, 5 bases remained unmatched. The CDR3 here is CASSVGSSGGQNIQYF. CDR3 in DNA: TGTGCCAGCAGCGTAGGGAGTAGCGGGGGGCAAAACATTCAGTACTTC.

This clonotype was seen at least ten times. This chain joins TRBV12-3 or TRBV12-4 and TRBJ2-7; TRBD2 agrees at 8 bases. The CDR3 extends over 16 amino acids. V dropped 5 bases and J dropped 0; count of bases not matched to a gene: 9. The CDR3 DNA reads TGTGCCAGCAGTCCCACGGCGGGAGGCCTCTCCTACGAGCAGTACTTC. Its translation is CASSPTAGGLSYEQYF.

The gene calls are TRBV11-2 and TRBJ2-1; tentatively, D is TRBD1 or TRBD2 (5 bases each). Deletions cut 6 bases from V and 8 bases from J, with 14 bases between. This CDR3 has 13 amino acids. The germline CDR1 and CDR2 sequences are SGHAT and FQNNGV. The DNA for the CDR3 is TGTGCCAGCAGTTCCGGGACCCACCATGAGCAGTTCTTC. This translates into CASSSGTHHEQFF.

A word on this clonotype: A read error may be the cause here, since a much bigger clone is one base away. V usage is TRBV7-2 and J usage is TRBJ2-7; 7 bases agree with TRBD2. This CDR3 comprises 17 residues. Germline V gene sequence: CDR1 SGHTA, CDR2 FQGNSA. CDR3 residues: CASSFSLRLAATYEQCF. The CDR3 nucleotides are TGTGCCAGCAGCTTCAGCCTTCGCCTAGCGGCCACCTACGAGCAGTGCTTC.

This clonotype was seen at least ten times. This rearrangement joins TRBV12-3 or TRBV12-4 to TRBJ1-6; 7 bases are a match to TRBD1. The V segment lost 3 bases and the J segment 6 bases; nucleotides outside the gene matches: 8. CDR3 length: 16 amino acids. The CDR3 DNA reads as TGTGCCAGCAGTTTGTCCGGGACAGTGTCTAATTCACCCCTCCACTTT. Protein product: CASSLSGTVSNSPLHF.

In this sample, this clonotype turned up many times. The rearrangement joins TRBV5-1 to TRBJ2-1, with 8 bases matching TRBD2. Germline V gene data show CDR1 as SGHRS and CDR2 as YFSETQ. V trimming: 0 bases; J trimming: 7 bases; junction bases outside the gene matches: 6. The CDR3 sequence is 15 residues long. The CDR3 region is CASSLVVSGINEQFF. In DNA, the CDR3 is TGCGCCAGCAGCTTGGTAGTTAGCGGGATTAATGAGCAGTTCTTC. The whole variable domain, filled in from reference TRBV5-1 and TRBJ2-1, reads KAGVTQTPRYLIKTRGQQVTLSCSPISGHRSVSWYQQTPGQGLQFLFEYFSETQRNKGNFPGRFSGRQFSNSRSEMNVSTLELGDSALYLCASSLVVSGINEQFFGPGTRLTVL.

This clonotype occurred a few times. This chain joins TRBV13 and TRBJ2-7, with a tentative D call TRBD1 (5 bases). From germline, CDR1 is PRHDT and CDR2 FYEKMQ (reference sequence). CDR3 size: 13 residues. V lost 0 bases and J lost 6, with 9 bases in between. The CDR3 reads CASSLGPGREQYV. The CDR3 nucleotides are TGTGCCAGCAGCTTAGGCCCAGGGCGCGAGCAGTACGTC.

At least ten counts were recorded for this clonotype. CDR3 in DNA: TGTGCCAGCAGTTTATCGTCGGGGAGAGAGACCCAGTACTTC. This sequence encodes CASSLSSGRETQYF. The J gene is TRBJ2-5, the V gene TRBV27; possible D gene TRBD2, 5 bases. Trimming left V 0 bases short and J 4 bases short, with 9 bases between. The V gene's germline CDR1 is MNHEY and CDR2 SMNVEV (reference sequence). The CDR3 covers 14 residues.

This clonotype turned up a few times. The chain carries TRBV9 and TRBJ2-7; TRBD2 matches at 7 bases. This CDR3 is 15 amino acids long. Germline CDR1 reads SGDLS; CDR2 reads YYNGEE. J was trimmed by 2 bases and V by 7 bases; bases with no gene match: 12. CDR3 coding DNA: TGTGCCAGCGGGGGGGAGGGACCAGGGCCCTACGAGCAGTACTTC. Residues: CASGGEGPGPYEQYF.

The chain links TRBV15 to TRBJ1-3; 7 bases match TRBD1. CDR3 length: 15 amino acids. Germline CDR1 and CDR2: LNHNV and YYDKDF (reference sequence). Trimming at V came to 0 bases and at J to 5 bases, leaving 4 bases not matched to a gene. The CDR3 here is CATSREPGQRNTIYF. As DNA, the CDR3 is TGTGCCACCAGCAGAGAACCGGGACAGCGAAACACCATATATTTT.

This clonotype was recorded many times. This chain joins TRBV9 and TRBJ1-4, with 7 bases aligning to TRBD1. CDR1 and CDR2 from the germline V gene are SGDLS and YYNGEE. CDR3 length: 16 residues. With V trimmed by 4 bases and J by 4 bases, 10 bases remained unmatched. The CDR3 loop is CASSTGPTGLNEKLFF. CDR3 sequence (DNA): TGTGCCAGCAGCACCGGCCCGACAGGGCTTAATGAAAAACTGTTTTTT.

The sample holds many counts of this clonotype. This chain uses TRBV5-5 with TRBJ2-2; possible D gene TRBD2, 5 bases. Per germline, CDR1 SGHKS and CDR2 YYEKEE (reference sequence). CDR3 size: 14 residues. With 1 base removed from V and 7 bases from J, the gap between germline ends came to 11 bases. The chain's CDR3 is CASSLIMGDGELFF. CDR3 nucleotides: TGTGCCAGCAGCTTGATCATGGGAGACGGGGAGCTGTTTTTT.

V gene TRBV3-1 combines with J gene TRBJ2-6; a possible D gene is TRBD2 (5 bases). The CDR3 has 18 amino acids. The V and J ends lost 2 bases and 2 bases respectively, with 16 bases between them. CDR1 LGHDT and CDR2 YNNKEL come from the germline V gene (reference sequence). The chain's CDR3 is CASSQLGSGLAGANVLTF. The DNA of the CDR3 is TGTGCCAGCAGCCAATTAGGTTCGGGGTTGGCTGGGGCCAACGTCCTGACTTTC.

This clonotype occurred a few times. The chain uses TRBV6-1 and TRBJ2-2; D gene ambiguous. Germline V gene data show CDR1 as MNHNS and CDR2 as SASEGT. This CDR3 is 13 amino acids long. The ends were cut back, 8 bases at V and 2 bases at J, with 9 bases in the middle. The CDR3: CASPNPNTGELFF. In DNA form, the CDR3 reads TGTGCCAGCCCCAACCCAAACACCGGGGAGCTGTTTTTT.

This clonotype came up many times. The V call is TRBV5-1, the J call TRBJ1-2; possibly TRBD1 for D (5 bases). The CDR3 sequence is 13 residues long. The germline V gene encodes CDR1 SGHRS and CDR2 YFSETQ. The germline V and J ends were trimmed by 4 bases and 4 bases, with 11 bases remaining between them. The CDR3 nucleotides are TGCGCCAGCAGCGCACAGGCGATCTATGGCTACACCTTC. Encoded protein: CASSAQAIYGYTF.

Ten or more counts support this clonotype. The DNA for the CDR3 is TGTGCCAGCAGCTATACCATGACAGGGTCGGATGGCTACACCTTC. Translation gives CASSYTMTGSDGYTF. This sequence joins TRBV28 and TRBJ1-2; 7 bases fit TRBD1. Germline-derived CDR1 and CDR2 are MDHEN and SYDVKM. V lost 6 bases to trimming and J lost 6 bases; unmatched junction nucleotides: 13. The CDR3 has 15 amino acids.

The chain uses TRBV20-1 and TRBJ2-3; no reliable D call. This CDR3 comprises 11 residues. V gave up 0 bases and J gave up 7 bases, with 5 bases separating them. Germline V gene sequence: CDR1 DFQATT, CDR2 SNEGSKA (reference sequence). The DNA of the CDR3 is TGCAGTGCTAGAGATCAGTATACGCAGTATTTT. Its translation is CSARDQYTQYF.

V and J are TRBV5-1 and TRBJ2-1; 8 nucleotides agree with TRBD2. Losses at the gene ends were 5 bases for V and 1 base for J; bases not matched to a gene: 8. Germline CDR1 is SGHRS and CDR2 is YFSETQ. The CDR3 is 16 residues long. The CDR3 loop reads CASRSGRPGSYNEQFF. CDR3 nucleotides: TGCGCCAGCAGGAGCGGGAGACCCGGGTCCTACAATGAGCAGTTCTTC.

In its sample, this clonotype was seen many times. CDR3 amino acids: CASRRGVDSGNTIYF. CDR3 DNA sequence: TGCGCCAGCAGGCGGGGTGTCGACTCTGGAAACACCATATATTTT. The gene calls are TRBV5-1 and TRBJ1-3; D not resolved. V was clipped by 5 bases and J by 0 bases, with 12 bases between them. This CDR3 is 15 amino acids long. The germline gives CDR1 SGHRS, CDR2 YFSETQ.